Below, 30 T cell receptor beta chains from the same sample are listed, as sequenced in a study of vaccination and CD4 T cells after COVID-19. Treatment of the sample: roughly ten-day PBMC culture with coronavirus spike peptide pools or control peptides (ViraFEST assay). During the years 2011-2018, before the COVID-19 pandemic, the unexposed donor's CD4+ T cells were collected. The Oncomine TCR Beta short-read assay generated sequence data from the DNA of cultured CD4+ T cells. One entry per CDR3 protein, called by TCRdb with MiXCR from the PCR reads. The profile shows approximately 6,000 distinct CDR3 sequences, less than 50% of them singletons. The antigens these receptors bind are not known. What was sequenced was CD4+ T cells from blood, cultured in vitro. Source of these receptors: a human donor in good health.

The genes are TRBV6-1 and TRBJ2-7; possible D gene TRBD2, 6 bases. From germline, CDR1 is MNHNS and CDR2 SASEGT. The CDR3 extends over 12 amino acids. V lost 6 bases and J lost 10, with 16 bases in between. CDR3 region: CASSFAGQGQYF. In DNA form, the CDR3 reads TGTGCCAGCAGCTTTGCGGGGCAGGGACAGTACTTC.

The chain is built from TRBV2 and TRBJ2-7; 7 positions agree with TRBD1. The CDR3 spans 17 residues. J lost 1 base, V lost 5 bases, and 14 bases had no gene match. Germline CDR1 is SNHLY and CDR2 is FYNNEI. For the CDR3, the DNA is TGTGCCAGCAGTACTTATACACAGGGGAAGGTGTCCTACGAGCAGTACTTC. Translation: CASSTYTQGKVSYEQYF. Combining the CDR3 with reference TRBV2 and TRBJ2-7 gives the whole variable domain EPEVTQTPSHQVTQMGQEVILRCVPISNHLYFYWYRQILGQKVEFLVSFYNNEISEKSEIFDDQFSVERPDGSNFTLKIRSTKLEDSAMYFCASSTYTQGKVSYEQYFGPGTRLTVT.

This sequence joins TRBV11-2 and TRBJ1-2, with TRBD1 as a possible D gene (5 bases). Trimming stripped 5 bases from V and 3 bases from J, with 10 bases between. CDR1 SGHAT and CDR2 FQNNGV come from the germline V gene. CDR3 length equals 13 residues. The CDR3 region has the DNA TGTGCCAGCAGCCCCGGGGGTTACTATGGCTACACCTTC. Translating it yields CASSPGGYYGYTF.

The CDR3 here is CSARVGAGLANSPLHF. CDR3 DNA sequence: TGCAGTGCTAGAGTGGGAGCAGGGTTGGCAAATTCACCCCTCCACTTT. The rearrangement links TRBV20-1 to TRBJ1-6; possible D gene TRBD1, 5 bases. The CDR3 contains 16 residues. V gave up 1 base and J gave up 7 bases, with 17 bases separating them. Germline CDR1 and CDR2: DFQATT and SNEGSKA (reference sequence).

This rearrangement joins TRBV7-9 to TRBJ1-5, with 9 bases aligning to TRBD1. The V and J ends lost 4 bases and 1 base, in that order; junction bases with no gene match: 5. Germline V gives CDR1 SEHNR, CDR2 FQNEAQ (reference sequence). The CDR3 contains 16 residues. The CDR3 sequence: CASSSTGGESNQPQHF. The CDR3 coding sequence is TGTGCCAGCAGCTCCACAGGGGGCGAGAGCAATCAGCCCCAGCATTTT.

The CDR3 is CASTRSPDGNYGYTF. The CDR3, as DNA: TGCGCCAGCACGCGTTCTCCGGACGGAAACTATGGCTACACCTTC. The chain is built from TRBV5-1 and TRBJ1-2; no clear D gene. Trimming removed 6 bases from V and 2 bases from J, with 17 bases in between. The CDR3 spans 15 residues. CDR1 is SGHRS, CDR2 YFSETQ, per germline.

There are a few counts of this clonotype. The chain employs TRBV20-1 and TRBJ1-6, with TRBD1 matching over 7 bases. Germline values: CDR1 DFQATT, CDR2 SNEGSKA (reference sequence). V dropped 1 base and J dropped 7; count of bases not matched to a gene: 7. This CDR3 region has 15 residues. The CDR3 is CSARANEGANSPLHF. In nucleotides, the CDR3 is TGCAGTGCTAGAGCTAACGAGGGGGCAAATTCACCCCTCCACTTT.

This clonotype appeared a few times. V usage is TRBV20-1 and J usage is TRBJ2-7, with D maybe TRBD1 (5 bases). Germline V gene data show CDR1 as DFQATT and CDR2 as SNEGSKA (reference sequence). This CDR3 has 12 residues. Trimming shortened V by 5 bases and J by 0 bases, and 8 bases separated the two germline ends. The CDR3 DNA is TGCAGTGCTCCAGACAGCTCCTACGAGCAGTACTTC. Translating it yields CSAPDSSYEQYF.

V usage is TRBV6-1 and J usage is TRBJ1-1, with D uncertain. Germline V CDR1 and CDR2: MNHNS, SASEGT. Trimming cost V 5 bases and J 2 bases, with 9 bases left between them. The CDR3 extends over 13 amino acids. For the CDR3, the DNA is TGTGCCAGCAGTATTTGGGGAAACACTGAAGCTTTCTTT. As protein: CASSIWGNTEAFF.

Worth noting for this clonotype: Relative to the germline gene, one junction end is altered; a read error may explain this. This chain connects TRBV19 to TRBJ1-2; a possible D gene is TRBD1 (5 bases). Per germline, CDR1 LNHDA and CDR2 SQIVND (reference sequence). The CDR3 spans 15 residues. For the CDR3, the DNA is TGTGCCAGTAGTATGGATGGAGGGGTAAACTATGACTACACCTTC. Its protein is CASSMDGGVNYDYTF.

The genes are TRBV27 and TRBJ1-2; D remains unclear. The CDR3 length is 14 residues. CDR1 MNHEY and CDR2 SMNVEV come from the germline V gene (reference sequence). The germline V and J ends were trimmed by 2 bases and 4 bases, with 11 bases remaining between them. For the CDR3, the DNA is TGTGCCAGCAGTTTAATTTTCGGTGGCTATGGCTACACCTTC. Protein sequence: CASSLIFGGYGYTF.

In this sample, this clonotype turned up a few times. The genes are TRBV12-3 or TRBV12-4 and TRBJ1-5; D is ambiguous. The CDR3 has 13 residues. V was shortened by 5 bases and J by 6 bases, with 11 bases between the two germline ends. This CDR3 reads CASSRGTGQPQHF. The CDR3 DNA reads TGTGCCAGCAGTCGGGGAACCGGTCAGCCCCAGCATTTT.

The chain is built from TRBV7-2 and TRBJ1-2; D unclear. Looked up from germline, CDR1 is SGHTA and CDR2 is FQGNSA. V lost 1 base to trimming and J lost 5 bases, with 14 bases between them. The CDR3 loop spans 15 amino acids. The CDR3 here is CASSLGSRVTYGYTF. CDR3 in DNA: TGTGCCAGCAGCTTAGGGAGCCGGGTCACTTATGGCTACACCTTC.

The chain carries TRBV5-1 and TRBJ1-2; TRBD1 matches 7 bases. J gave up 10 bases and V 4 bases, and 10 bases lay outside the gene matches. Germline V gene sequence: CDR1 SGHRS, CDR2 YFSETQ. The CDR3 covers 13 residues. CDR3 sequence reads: CASSTGTDRTYTF. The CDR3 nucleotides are TGCGCCAGCAGCACTGGGACAGACCGCACCTACACCTTC.

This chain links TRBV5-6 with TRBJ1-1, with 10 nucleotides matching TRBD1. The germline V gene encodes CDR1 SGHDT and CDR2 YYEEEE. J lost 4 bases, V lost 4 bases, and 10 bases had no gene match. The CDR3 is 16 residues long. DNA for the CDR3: TGTGCCAGCAGCAATTCCCCGGGACAGGGGATCACTGAAGCTTTCTTT. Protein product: CASSNSPGQGITEAFF. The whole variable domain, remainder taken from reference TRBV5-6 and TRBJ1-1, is DAGVTQSPTHLIKTRGQQVTLRCSPKSGHDTVSWYQQALGQGPQFIFQYYEEEERQRGNFPDRFSGHQFPNYSSELNVNALLLGDSALYLCASSNSPGQGITEAFFGQGTRLTVV.

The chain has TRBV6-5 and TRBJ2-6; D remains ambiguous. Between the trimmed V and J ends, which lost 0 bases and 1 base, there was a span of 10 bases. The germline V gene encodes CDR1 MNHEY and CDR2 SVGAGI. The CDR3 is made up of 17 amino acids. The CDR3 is CASSYSPIMSGANVLTF. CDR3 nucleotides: TGTGCCAGCAGTTACTCGCCGATTATGTCTGGGGCCAACGTCCTGACTTTC.

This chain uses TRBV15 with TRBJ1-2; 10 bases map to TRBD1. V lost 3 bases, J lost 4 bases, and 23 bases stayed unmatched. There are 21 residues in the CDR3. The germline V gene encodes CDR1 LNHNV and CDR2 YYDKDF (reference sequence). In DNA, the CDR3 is TGTGCCACCAGCAGGAAGGACTTTGACCGGGACAGGGGAATACTGGGCTATGGCTACACCTTC. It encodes CATSRKDFDRDRGILGYGYTF.

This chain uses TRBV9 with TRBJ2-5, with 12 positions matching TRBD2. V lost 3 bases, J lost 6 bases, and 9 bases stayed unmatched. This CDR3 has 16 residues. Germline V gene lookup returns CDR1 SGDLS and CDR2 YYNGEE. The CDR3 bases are TGTGCCAGCAGCGGACTAGCGGGGGTGGGGGGGCAGACCCAGTACTTC. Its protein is CASSGLAGVGGQTQYF.

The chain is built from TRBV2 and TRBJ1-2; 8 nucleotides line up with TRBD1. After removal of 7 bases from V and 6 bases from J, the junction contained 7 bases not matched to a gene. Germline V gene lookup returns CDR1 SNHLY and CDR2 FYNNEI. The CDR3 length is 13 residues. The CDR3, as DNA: TGTGCCAGCACCCTCAGGGGGCGGGATGGCTACACCTTC. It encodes CASTLRGRDGYTF.

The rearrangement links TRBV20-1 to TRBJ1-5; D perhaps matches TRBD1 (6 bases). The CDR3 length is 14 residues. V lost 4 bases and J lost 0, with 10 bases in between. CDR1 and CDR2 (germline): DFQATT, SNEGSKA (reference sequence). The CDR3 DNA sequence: TGCAGTGCTACCCAGGGGTATAGCAATCAGCCCCAGCATTTT. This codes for CSATQGYSNQPQHF.

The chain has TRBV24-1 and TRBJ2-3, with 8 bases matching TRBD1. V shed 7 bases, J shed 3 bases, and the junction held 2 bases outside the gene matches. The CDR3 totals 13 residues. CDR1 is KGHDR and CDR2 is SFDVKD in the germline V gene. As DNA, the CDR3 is TGTGCCACCAGAGACAGGGGAACAGATACGCAGTATTTT. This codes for CATRDRGTDTQYF.

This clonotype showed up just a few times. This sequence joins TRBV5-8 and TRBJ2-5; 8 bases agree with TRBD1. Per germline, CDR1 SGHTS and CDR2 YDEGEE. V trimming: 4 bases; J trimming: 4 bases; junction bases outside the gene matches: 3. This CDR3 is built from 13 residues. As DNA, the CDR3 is TGTGCCAGCAGCCCTGGACAGGGAGAGACCCAGTACTTC. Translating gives CASSPGQGETQYF.

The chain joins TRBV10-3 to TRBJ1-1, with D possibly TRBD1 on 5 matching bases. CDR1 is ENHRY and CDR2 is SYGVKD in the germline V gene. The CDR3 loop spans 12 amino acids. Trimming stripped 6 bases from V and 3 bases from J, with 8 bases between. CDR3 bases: TGTGCCATCAGCGACAGTGACACTGAAGCTTTCTTT. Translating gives CAISDSDTEAFF.

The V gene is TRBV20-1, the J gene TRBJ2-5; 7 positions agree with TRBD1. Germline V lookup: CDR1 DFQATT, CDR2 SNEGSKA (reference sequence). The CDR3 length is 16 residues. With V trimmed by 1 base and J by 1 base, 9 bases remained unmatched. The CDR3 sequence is CSARGHRGVTQETQYF. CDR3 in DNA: TGCAGTGCTAGAGGGCACAGGGGAGTTACCCAAGAGACCCAGTACTTC.

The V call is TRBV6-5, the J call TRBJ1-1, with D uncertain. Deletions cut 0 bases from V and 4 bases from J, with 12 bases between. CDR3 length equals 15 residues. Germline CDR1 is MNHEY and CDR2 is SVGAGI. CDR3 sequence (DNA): TGTGCCAGCAGTTACTCGAAGTGGGTGGGCACTGAAGCTTTCTTT. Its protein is CASSYSKWVGTEAFF.

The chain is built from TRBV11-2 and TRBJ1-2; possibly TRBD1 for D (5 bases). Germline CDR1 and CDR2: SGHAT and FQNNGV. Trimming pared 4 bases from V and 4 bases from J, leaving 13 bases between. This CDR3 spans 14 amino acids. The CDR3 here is CASSSLGQIYGYTF. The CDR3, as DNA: TGTGCCAGCAGCTCGCTCGGACAAATCTATGGCTACACCTTC.

As DNA, the CDR3 is TGTGCCAGCAGTTACTCTGACAGGGAGGACTATGGCTACACCTTC. Translating gives CASSYSDREDYGYTF. V gene TRBV12-3 or TRBV12-4 combines with J gene TRBJ1-2; TRBD1 matches 7 bases. V shed 4 bases and J 3 bases; nucleotides not matched to a gene: 8. The length of the CDR3 is 15 residues.

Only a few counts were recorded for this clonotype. CDR3 DNA sequence: TGTGCCAGTAGTACCTACTACGAGCAGTACTTC. Encoded protein: CASSTYYEQYF. The chain joins TRBV19 to TRBJ2-7; D not resolved. Germline lookup yields CDR1 LNHDA and CDR2 SQIVND (reference sequence). The CDR3 loop spans 11 amino acids. V gave up 4 bases and J gave up 3 bases, with 4 bases separating them.

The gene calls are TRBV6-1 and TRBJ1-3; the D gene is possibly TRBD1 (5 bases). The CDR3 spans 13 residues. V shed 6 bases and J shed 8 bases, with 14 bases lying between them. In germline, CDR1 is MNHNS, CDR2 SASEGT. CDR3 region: CASRRGRADTIYF. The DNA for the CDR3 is TGTGCCAGCAGGAGAGGCAGGGCAGACACCATATATTTT.

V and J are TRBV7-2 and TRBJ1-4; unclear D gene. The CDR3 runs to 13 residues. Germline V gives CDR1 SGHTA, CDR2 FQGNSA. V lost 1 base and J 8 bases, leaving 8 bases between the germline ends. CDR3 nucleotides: TGTGCCAGCAGCTTAGGGCAAGGGGAAAAACTGTTTTTT. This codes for CASSLGQGEKLFF.